This TCR beta chain was sequenced for a study of yellow fever vaccine responses in identical twins. One entry per CDR3 protein results from TCRdb running MiXCR on the RT-PCR reads. Counted here are 35,000 or so distinct CDR3 sequences, more than 45% occurring once; the ten biggest clones make up more than 4%. As to this clonotype: What it binds is unknown.

CDR1 LGHNA and CDR2 YSLEER come from the germline V gene. J lost 2 bases, V lost 0 bases, and 9 bases had no gene match. The CDR3 length is 17 residues. Study findings and constraints: It has been reported that, in twins, the vaccine T cell response seemed partly convergent and partly personalized.

This TCR derives from a woman between 18 and 30 years old who received the yellow fever vaccine. The V call is TRBV4-3, the J call TRBJ2-7; 8 nucleotides line up with TRBD1. This specimen consisted of T cells from blood (PBMCs), unsorted or a sorted subset (not recorded which), obtained before or after yellow fever vaccination (not recorded which). Here the CDR3 DNA reads TGCGCCAGCAGCCAAGAGGCAGGACAGGGATGGACCTACGAGCAGTACGTC. Its protein is CASSQEAGQGWTYEQYV.